This T cell receptor beta chain is from a study of shared clonotypes between healthy human individuals. Overall study context: CD4 naive cells filled three plates per donor, CD4 memory three, CD8 naive two and CD8 memory one.

Original methodology: There were no quality scores in the junction-only immunoSEQ sequences, so filtering differed. Libraries were prepared by immunoSEQ multiplex PCR; TCRdb keeps only in-frame clonotypes and omits some of them. V and J calls and clone size come straight from that table; D and trimming were deduced from the DNA. The table has millions of clones, over 85% seen once. The CDR3 loop spans 14 amino acids. The receptor was isolated from a man between 18 and 29 years old in good health. The genes are TRBV21-1 and TRBJ2-7; the D segment call TRBD2 is taken from the table without a DNA check. TRBV21-1 represents a pseudogene. Sequencing was carried out using naive CD4+ T cells sorted from blood. The subset is: CD45RA+ positively selected. The CDR3 here is CASTLFAGSYEQYF. CDR3 nucleotides: TGTGCCAGCACCCTATTTGCGGGATCCTACGAGCAGTACTTC.